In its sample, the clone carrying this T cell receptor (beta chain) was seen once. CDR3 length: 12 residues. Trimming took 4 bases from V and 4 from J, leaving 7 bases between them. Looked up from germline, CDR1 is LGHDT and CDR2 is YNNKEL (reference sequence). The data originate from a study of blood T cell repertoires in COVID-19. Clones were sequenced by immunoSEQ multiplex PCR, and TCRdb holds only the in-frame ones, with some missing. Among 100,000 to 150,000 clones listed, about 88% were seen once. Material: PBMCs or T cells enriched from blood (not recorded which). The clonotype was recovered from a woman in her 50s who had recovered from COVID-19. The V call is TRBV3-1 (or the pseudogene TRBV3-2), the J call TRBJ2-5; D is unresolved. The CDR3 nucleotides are TGTGCCAGCAGCCTTGCGCCAGAGACCCAGTACTTC. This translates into CASSLAPETQYF.